This T cell receptor (beta chain) was identified during a study of T cells in Graves' hyperthyroidism and ophthalmopathy. Overall study: Blood from the periphery was taken at initial diagnosis, before any treatment. General study results and limits: Most expanded thyroid clonotypes above 0.001 recurred in blood.

Amplified TCR beta CDR3 regions derived from RNA transcripts. Carried out on the TCR CDR3, a first-round RT-PCR used the HTBI primer set. TCRdb ran MiXCR on the multiplex PCR reads and lists one entry per CDR3 protein. The sample has about 600,000 distinct CDR3 sequences; about 14% are singletons. In this sample, this clonotype turned up many times. Its antigen is undetermined. The CDR3 consists of 20 residues. The germline CDR1 and CDR2 sequences are MDHEN and SYDVKM. Trimming at V came to 7 bases and at J to 0 bases, leaving 15 bases not matched to a gene. The V call is TRBV28, the J call TRBJ2-3; 14 bases align to TRBD2. The receptor comes from a woman aged 45 to 65 with Graves' ophthalmopathy. Sequencing was carried out using blood. CDR3 amino acids: CASITPGLAGVGDSTDTQYF. CDR3 nucleotide sequence: TGTGCCAGCATAACTCCGGGACTAGCGGGAGTCGGGGATAGCACAGATACGCAGTATTTT.